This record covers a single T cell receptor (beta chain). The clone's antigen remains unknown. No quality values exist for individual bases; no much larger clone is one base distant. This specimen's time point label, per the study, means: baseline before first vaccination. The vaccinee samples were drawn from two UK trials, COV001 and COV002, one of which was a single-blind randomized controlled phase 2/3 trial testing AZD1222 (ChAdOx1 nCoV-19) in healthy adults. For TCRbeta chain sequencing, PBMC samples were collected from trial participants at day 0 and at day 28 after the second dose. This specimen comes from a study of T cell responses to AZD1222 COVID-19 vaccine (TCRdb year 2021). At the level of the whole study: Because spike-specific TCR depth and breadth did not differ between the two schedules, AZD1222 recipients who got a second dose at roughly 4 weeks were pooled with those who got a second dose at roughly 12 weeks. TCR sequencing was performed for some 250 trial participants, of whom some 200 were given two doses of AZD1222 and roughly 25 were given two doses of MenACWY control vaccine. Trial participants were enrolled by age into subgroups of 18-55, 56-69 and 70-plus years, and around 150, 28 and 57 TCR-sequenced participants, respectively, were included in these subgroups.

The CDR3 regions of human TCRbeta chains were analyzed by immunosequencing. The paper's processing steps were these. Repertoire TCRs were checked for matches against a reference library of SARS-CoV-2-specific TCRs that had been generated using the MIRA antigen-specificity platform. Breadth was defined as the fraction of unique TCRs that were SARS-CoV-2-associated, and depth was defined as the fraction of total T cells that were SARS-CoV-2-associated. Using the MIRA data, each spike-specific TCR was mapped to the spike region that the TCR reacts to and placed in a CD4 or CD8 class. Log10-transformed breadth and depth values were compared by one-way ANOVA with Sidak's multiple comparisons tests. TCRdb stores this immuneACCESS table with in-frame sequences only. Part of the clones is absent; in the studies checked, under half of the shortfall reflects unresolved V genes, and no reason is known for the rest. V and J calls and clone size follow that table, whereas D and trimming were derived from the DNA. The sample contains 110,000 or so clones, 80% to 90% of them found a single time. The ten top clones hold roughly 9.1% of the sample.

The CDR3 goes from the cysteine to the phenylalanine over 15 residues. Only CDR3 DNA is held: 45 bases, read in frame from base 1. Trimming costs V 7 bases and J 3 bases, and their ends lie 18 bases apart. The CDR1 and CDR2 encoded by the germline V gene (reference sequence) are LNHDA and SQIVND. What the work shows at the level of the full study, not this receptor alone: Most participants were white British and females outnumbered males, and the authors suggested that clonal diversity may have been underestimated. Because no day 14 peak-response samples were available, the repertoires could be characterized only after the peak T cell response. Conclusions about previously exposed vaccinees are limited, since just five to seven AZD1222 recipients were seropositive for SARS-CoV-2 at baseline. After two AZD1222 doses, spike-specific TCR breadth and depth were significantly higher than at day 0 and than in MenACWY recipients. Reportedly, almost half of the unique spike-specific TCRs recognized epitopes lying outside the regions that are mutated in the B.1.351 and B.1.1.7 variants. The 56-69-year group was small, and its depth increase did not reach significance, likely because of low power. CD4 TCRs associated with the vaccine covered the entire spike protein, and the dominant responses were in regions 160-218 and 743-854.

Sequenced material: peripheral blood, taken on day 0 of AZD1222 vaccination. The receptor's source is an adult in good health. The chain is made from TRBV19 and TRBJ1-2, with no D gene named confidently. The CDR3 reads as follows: CASNPQTDWDYGYTF. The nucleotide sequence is TGTGCCAGTAACCCCCAGACCGACTGGGACTATGGCTACACCTTC.